Each of the 14 T cell receptor beta chains below was sequenced from the same sample in a study of cytomegalovirus exposure and HLA in healthy donors. PCR employed 60 Vbeta and 13 Jbeta primers. Only in-frame clones appear in the TCRdb table, and some are missing; sequencing was by immunoSEQ multiplex PCR. Here the sample spans tens of thousands of clones, roughly 79% being singletons. Sequences were obtained from PBMCs. All receptors come from a male donor in good health and CMV-seropositive.

This chain links TRBV11-3 with TRBJ1-1; D uncertain. V lost 6 bases and J lost 8, with 13 bases in between. The germline CDR1 and CDR2 sequences are SGHNT and YENEEA. The CDR3 loop spans 12 amino acids. The CDR3 DNA reads TGTGCCAGCAGTTTATCCGGGAGAGAAGCTTTCTTT. This translates into CASSLSGREAFF.

This clone was picked up a small number of times. J is TRBJ1-4 and V is TRBV5-1; 9 bases line up with TRBD1. Germline V gives CDR1 SGHRS, CDR2 YFSETQ. CDR3 length: 14 amino acids. V lost 4 bases, J lost 5 bases, and 3 bases stayed unmatched. This CDR3 is CASSTGQGNEKLFF. The DNA for the CDR3 is TGCGCCAGCAGCACGGGACAGGGAAATGAAAAACTGTTTTTT.

The chain carries TRBV10-3 and TRBJ1-1, with TRBD1 identical over 11 bases. The germline V gene encodes CDR1 ENHRY and CDR2 SYGVKD. Losses at the gene ends were 3 bases for V and 4 bases for J; bases not matched to a gene: 4. This CDR3 region has 15 residues. The CDR3 sequence is CAISDWGTGGTEAFF. In nucleotides, the CDR3 is TGTGCCATCAGTGACTGGGGGACAGGGGGCACTGAAGCTTTCTTT.

This clone was seen a few times. The V gene is TRBV27, the J gene TRBJ2-7; possible D gene TRBD2, 5 bases. Germline V gene lookup returns CDR1 MNHEY and CDR2 SMNVEV (reference sequence). Deletions cut 5 bases from V and 2 bases from J, with 13 bases between. This CDR3 spans 14 amino acids. Here the CDR3 reads CASSQVLAAYEQYF. The CDR3, as DNA: TGTGCCAGCAGTCAGGTCCTAGCCGCCTACGAGCAGTACTTC.

J is TRBJ2-1 and V is TRBV2; TRBD1 matches at 7 bases. Trimming removed 4 bases from V and 7 bases from J; junction bases left unmatched: 4. The V gene's germline CDR1 is SNHLY and CDR2 FYNNEI. The CDR3 extends over 13 amino acids. CDR3 nucleotide sequence: TGTGCCAGCAGTGGACAGGGTGTTAATGAGCAGTTCTTC. It yields the protein CASSGQGVNEQFF. The full variable domain, rest sourced from reference TRBV2 and TRBJ2-1, is EPEVTQTPSHQVTQMGQEVILRCVPISNHLYFYWYRQILGQKVEFLVSFYNNEISEKSEIFDDQFSVERPDGSNFTLKIRSTKLEDSAMYFCASSGQGVNEQFFGPGTRLTVL.

The V gene is TRBV2, the J gene TRBJ2-5; 7 bases fit TRBD1. Germline loops: CDR1 SNHLY, CDR2 FYNNEI. Losses at the gene ends were 7 bases for V and 5 bases for J; bases not matched to a gene: 7. The CDR3 is 13 residues long. CDR3 region: CASNFLRGETQYF. The CDR3, as DNA: TGTGCCAGCAATTTCCTCAGGGGGGAGACCCAGTACTTC.

V gene TRBV18 combines with J gene TRBJ1-4; D perhaps matches TRBD1 (6 bases). Germline lookup yields CDR1 KGHSH and CDR2 LQKENI. CDR3 length equals 15 residues. Trimming took 3 bases from V and 0 from J, leaving 8 bases between them. The CDR3 spells CASSPRQATNEKLFF. CDR3 DNA sequence: TGTGCCAGCTCACCCCGACAGGCAACTAATGAAAAACTGTTTTTT.

V gene TRBV3-1 (or the pseudogene TRBV3-2) combines with J gene TRBJ1-1, with D tentatively TRBD1 (5 bases). CDR1 and CDR2 (germline): LGHDT, YNNKEL (reference sequence). The CDR3 totals 9 residues. V was clipped by 10 bases and J by 10 bases, with 10 bases between them. Here the CDR3 DNA reads TGTGCCAACGGGGGGAGAGCTTTCTTT. Protein: CANGGRAFF.

This chain uses TRBV28 with TRBJ1-6; TRBD1 is a possible D gene (5 bases). V lost 6 bases and J 6 bases, leaving 15 bases between the germline ends. This CDR3 is 15 amino acids long. Germline CDR1 and CDR2: MDHEN and SYDVKM. The CDR3 protein is CASSIPGLGNSPLHF. DNA for the CDR3: TGTGCCAGCAGCATTCCGGGACTAGGTAATTCACCCCTCCACTTT.

The chain's CDR3 is CASSYSSAQGYEQYF. CDR3 coding DNA: TGTGCCAGCAGTTACTCGAGCGCCCAGGGGTACGAGCAGTACTTC. The chain recombines TRBV6-5 with TRBJ2-7, with TRBD1 as a possible D gene (6 bases). CDR3 length: 15 residues. CDR1 is MNHEY, CDR2 SVGAGI, per germline. V shed 0 bases and J shed 4 bases, with 13 bases lying between them.

This chain joins TRBV7-2 and TRBJ1-6; D is undetermined. The CDR3 extends over 12 amino acids. Trimming took off 5 bases at V and 10 bases at J, with 9 bases between the two ends. CDR1 and CDR2 (germline): SGHTA, FQGNSA. CDR3 sequence: CASSQQESPLHF. The CDR3 nucleotides are TGTGCCAGCAGCCAGCAGGAATCACCCCTCCACTTT.

This clone was picked up one time. The chain combines TRBV27 with TRBJ2-1; 13 bases align to TRBD2. Germline loops: CDR1 MNHEY, CDR2 SMNVEV (reference sequence). V was pared by 4 bases and J by 10 bases, with 4 bases of the junction left unmatched. The CDR3 is 14 amino acids. The CDR3, as DNA: TGTGCCAGCAGTTCGGGACTAGCGGGACGCGAGCAGTTCTTC. Encoded protein: CASSSGLAGREQFF.

The rearrangement uses TRBV6-1 and TRBJ2-7; D perhaps matches TRBD1 (6 bases). The germline CDR1 and CDR2 sequences are MNHNS and SASEGT. This CDR3 is 13 amino acids long. The V gene lost 8 bases and the J gene lost 0 bases, with 11 bases spanning the gap. CDR3 DNA: TGTGCCAGCTCGACAGGTTTCTCCTACGAGCAGTACTTC. Residues: CASSTGFSYEQYF.

This chain joins TRBV5-1 and TRBJ2-3, with TRBD1 identical over 7 bases. Trimming removed 5 bases from V and 0 bases from J; junction bases left unmatched: 6. From germline, CDR1 is SGHRS and CDR2 YFSETQ. CDR3 size: 15 residues. CDR3: CASRGEGASTDTQYF. CDR3 DNA sequence: TGCGCCAGCAGGGGTGAGGGGGCGAGCACAGATACGCAGTATTTT.